What follows are 7 T cell receptor beta chains derived from one specimen sequenced in a study of T cells in localized non-small cell lung cancer. Libraries were prepared by immunoSEQ multiplex PCR; TCRdb keeps only in-frame clonotypes and omits some of them. The sample contains some 1,400 clones, approximately 24% of which appear only once. The starting material was normal lung tissue next to the tumor, obtained before any cancer treatment. The receptors were sampled from a male donor aged 60 or over with stage II lung adenocarcinoma.

This chain uses TRBV19 with TRBJ1-1; 12 bases line up with TRBD1. The V segment lost 4 bases and the J segment 1 base; nucleotides outside the gene matches: 7. Germline V gives CDR1 LNHDA, CDR2 SQIVND (reference sequence). The CDR3 is 17 amino acids. CDR3 bases: TGTGCCAGTAGTAGGGACAGGGGGCGCGATGGGAACACTGAAGCTTTCTTT. Its translation: CASSRDRGRDGNTEAFF.

The sample holds a few counts of this clone. The chain is built from TRBV6-8 and TRBJ1-2, with D possibly TRBD1 on 5 matching bases. The germline V gene has CDR1 MNHGY and CDR2 SAAAGT. The V end was cut by 5 bases, the J end by 5 bases, with 12 bases between. The CDR3 has 13 residues. CDR3: CASSIGTVYGYTF. In nucleotides, the CDR3 is TGTGCCAGCAGTATTGGGACGGTATATGGCTACACCTTC.

This clone ranks as large. The chain's CDR3 is CASSLDLRKGGELFF. The CDR3 DNA reads as TGTGCCAGCAGCCTTGACCTGAGAAAAGGAGGGGAGCTGTTTTTT. This chain joins TRBV28 and TRBJ2-2; no firm D call. Germline V gives CDR1 MDHEN, CDR2 SYDVKM. The CDR3 runs to 15 residues. The ends were cut back, 6 bases at V and 8 bases at J, with 19 bases in the middle.

The genes are TRBV18 and TRBJ2-2; the D is unclear. Trimming stripped 4 bases from V and 5 bases from J, with 14 bases between. Germline CDR1 is KGHSH and CDR2 is LQKENI. This CDR3 contains 15 residues. This CDR3 is CASSRTNPRTGELFF. The CDR3 coding sequence is TGTGCCAGCTCACGGACCAACCCGCGGACCGGGGAGCTGTTTTTT.

The V gene is TRBV12-5, the J gene TRBJ2-7; possibly TRBD2 for D (5 bases). This CDR3 contains 12 residues. Germline V CDR1 and CDR2: LGHNT, FRNRAP. Here the CDR3 DNA reads TGTGCCAGCGGAAGGGAGTTCTACGAGCAGTACTTC. This encodes CASGREFYEQYF.

This clone was counted between two and nine times. The chain is built from TRBV7-5 and TRBJ2-6. TRBV7-5 has pseudogene status. The CDR3 runs 15 residues. CDR3 nucleotide sequence: TGTGCCAGCAGCTTGGGGTCCTCTGGGGCCAACGTCCTGACTTTC. Translation: CASSLGSSGANVLTF.

This clone was found a few times. The rearrangement links TRBV19 to TRBJ2-7; TRBD2 might be the D (6 bases). The germline gives CDR1 LNHDA, CDR2 SQIVND (reference sequence). CDR3 length equals 19 residues. The V end was cut by 6 bases, the J end by 7 bases, with 34 bases between. CDR3 amino acids: CASRPGTADSRGVRREQYF. For the CDR3, the DNA is TGTGCCAGTAGGCCCGGGACGGCGGATTCCCGCGGGGTTCGACGGGAGCAGTACTTC.